Listed below are T cell receptor beta chains from one sample, sequenced in a study of CD8 T cells in Susac syndrome. TCRdb re-derived calls from the immunoSEQ multiplex PCR reads in MiXCR, one entry per CDR3 protein. Among fewer than 150,000 distinct CDR3 sequences listed, around 91% were seen once. The sample was CD8+ T cells from PBMCs. Receptor source: a human donor with multiple sclerosis. Both conserved end residues are part of each CDR3. D genes are given only for firm matches. Rows may omit the clone size; those that give it use once, few, many or a size class.

CDR3 DNA: TGCGCCAGCAGCCTCAGCAGCGGGACCCGGCGTGAGCAGTACTTC
CDR3 protein: CASSLSSGTRREQYF
J gene: TRBJ2-7
D gene: TRBD2
clone size: .
V gene: TRBV4-1
CDR3 length: 15

CDR3 DNA: TGTGCCAGCAGTTACGCGACAGGGAGGGACACTGAAGCTTTCTTT
CDR3 protein: CASSYATGRDTEAFF
J gene: TRBJ1-1
D gene: TRBD1
clone size: .
V gene: TRBV6-2/TRBV6-3
CDR3 length: 15

CDR3 DNA: TGTGCCAGCAGTTTATCCTTCAATCAGCCCCAGCATTTT
CDR3 protein: CASSLSFNQPQHF
J gene: TRBJ1-5
D gene: .
clone size: .
V gene: TRBV27
CDR3 length: 13

CDR3 DNA: TGCAGCGTTGTAAGGGGGGTAGGATATGGCTACACCTTC
CDR3 protein: CSVVRGVGYGYTF
J gene: TRBJ1-2
D gene: .
clone size: .
V gene: TRBV29-1
CDR3 length: 13

CDR3 DNA: TGTGCCAGCAGTCTAGCGGGACCTTTCAATGAGCAGTTCTTC
CDR3 protein: CASSLAGPFNEQFF
J gene: TRBJ2-1
D gene: TRBD2
clone size: .
V gene: TRBV27
CDR3 length: 14

CDR3 DNA: TGTGCCAGCAGGTCCTCGGCCGGGGAGCTGTTTTTT
CDR3 protein: CASRSSAGELFF
J gene: TRBJ2-2
D gene: .
clone size: .
V gene: TRBV5-4
CDR3 length: 12

CDR3 DNA: TGTGCCAGCAGGTTTAGCGGGAGCTACGAGCAGTACTTC
CDR3 protein: CASRFSGSYEQYF
J gene: TRBJ2-7
D gene: TRBD2
clone size: .
V gene: TRBV27
CDR3 length: 13

CDR3 DNA: TGTGCCAGCAGCTTGGCAGGGTACGGAGCTTTCTTT
CDR3 protein: CASSLAGYGAFF
J gene: TRBJ1-1
D gene: .
clone size: .
V gene: TRBV5-6
CDR3 length: 12

CDR3 DNA: TGTGCCTGGAGGCACCCCGGGTACAGCTCCTACAATGAGCAGTTCTTC
CDR3 protein: CAWRHPGYSSYNEQFF
J gene: TRBJ2-1
D gene: .
clone size: .
V gene: TRBV30
CDR3 length: 16

CDR3 DNA: TGCGCCAGCAGCTCCTACCCTAGCGATGAGCAGTTCTTC
CDR3 protein: CASSSYPSDEQFF
J gene: TRBJ2-1
D gene: .
clone size: once
V gene: TRBV5-1
CDR3 length: 13

CDR3 DNA: TGCAGCGTGAGGGATCCCTATGGCTACACCTTC
CDR3 protein: CSVRDPYGYTF
J gene: TRBJ1-2
D gene: .
clone size: .
V gene: TRBV29-1
CDR3 length: 11

CDR3 DNA: TGTGCCAGCAGCCTCCATAGTGCCGGGACCGGCTCCTACAATGAGCAGTTCTTC
CDR3 protein: CASSLHSAGTGSYNEQFF
J gene: TRBJ2-1
D gene: .
clone size: few
V gene: TRBV5-8
CDR3 length: 18

CDR3 DNA: TGTGCCAGCATGTCCGGGGTTGGGATGAACACTGAAGCTTTCTTT
CDR3 protein: CASMSGVGMNTEAFF
J gene: TRBJ1-1
D gene: .
clone size: .
V gene: TRBV6-5
CDR3 length: 15

CDR3 DNA: TGTGCCAGCAGTGAAAACCAGCCCCAGCATTTT
CDR3 protein: CASSENQPQHF
J gene: TRBJ1-5
D gene: .
clone size: few
V gene: TRBV6-1
CDR3 length: 11

CDR3 DNA: TGTGCCAGCAGCTCCGGATGGGTTAACACTGAAGCTTTCTTT
CDR3 protein: CASSSGWVNTEAFF
J gene: TRBJ1-1
D gene: .
clone size: once
V gene: TRBV13
CDR3 length: 14

CDR3 DNA: TGTGCCACGAGGAGTTGGGCTACGACTAGCACAGATACGCAGTATTTT
CDR3 protein: CATRSWATTSTDTQYF
J gene: TRBJ2-3
D gene: .
clone size: once
V gene: TRBV19
CDR3 length: 16

CDR3 DNA: TGTGCCAGTAGTATAGGAGGCGGGATGATCTACGAGCAGTACTTC
CDR3 protein: CASSIGGGMIYEQYF
J gene: TRBJ2-7
D gene: .
clone size: .
V gene: TRBV19
CDR3 length: 15

CDR3 DNA: TGTGCCAGCAGTTTTGCCCCCAGGGAGCAGTTCTTC
CDR3 protein: CASSFAPREQFF
J gene: TRBJ2-1
D gene: .
clone size: .
V gene: TRBV12-3/TRBV12-4
CDR3 length: 12

CDR3 DNA: TGTGCCAGCAGCTTACACCTCGGTCAGCCCCAGCATTTT
CDR3 protein: CASSLHLGQPQHF
J gene: TRBJ1-5
D gene: .
clone size: .
V gene: TRBV27
CDR3 length: 13

CDR3 DNA: TGTGCCAGCAGTGAATATGGAGGGGCTCTCTATGGCTACACCTTC
CDR3 protein: CASSEYGGALYGYTF
J gene: TRBJ1-2
D gene: .
clone size: once
V gene: TRBV25-1
CDR3 length: 15

CDR3 DNA: TGCGCCAGCAGCCCCGAAGTAACCTACAATGAGCAGTTCTTC
CDR3 protein: CASSPEVTYNEQFF
J gene: TRBJ2-1
D gene: .
clone size: .
V gene: TRBV4-1
CDR3 length: 14

CDR3 DNA: TGTGCCAGCAGTTACTTAGCGGGAGGGACCGGGGAGCTGTTTTTT
CDR3 protein: CASSYLAGGTGELFF
J gene: TRBJ2-2
D gene: TRBD2
clone size: .
V gene: TRBV6-5
CDR3 length: 15

CDR3 DNA: TGTGCCAGCAGCTTAGGGGAGTTCGGCACTGAAGCTTTCTTT
CDR3 protein: CASSLGEFGTEAFF
J gene: TRBJ1-1
D gene: .
clone size: .
V gene: TRBV5-8
CDR3 length: 14

CDR3 DNA: TGTGCCAGCAGTTTAGGGGACAGTACTAATGAAAAACTGTTTTTT
CDR3 protein: CASSLGDSTNEKLFF
J gene: TRBJ1-4
D gene: TRBD1
clone size: .
V gene: TRBV12-3/TRBV12-4
CDR3 length: 15

CDR3 DNA: TGTGCCAGCAGCTTAATGGCGGGAGAAGGGAATACGCAGTATTTT
CDR3 protein: CASSLMAGEGNTQYF
J gene: TRBJ2-3
D gene: TRBD2
clone size: .
V gene: TRBV13
CDR3 length: 15

CDR3 DNA: TGCGCCAGCAGCTCCCGGGTGCAGTTCTTC
CDR3 protein: CASSSRVQFF
J gene: TRBJ2-1
D gene: .
clone size: .
V gene: TRBV5-1
CDR3 length: 10

CDR3 DNA: TGTGCCACCAGTGATGCCCCGTACTATGGCTACACCTTC
CDR3 protein: CATSDAPYYGYTF
J gene: TRBJ1-2
D gene: .
clone size: .
V gene: TRBV24-1
CDR3 length: 13

CDR3 DNA: TGTGCCTGGGCCGTGGGAGCGGGAGCCGGGGAGACCCAGTACTTC
CDR3 protein: CAWAVGAGAGETQYF
J gene: TRBJ2-5
D gene: TRBD2
clone size: .
V gene: TRBV30
CDR3 length: 15

CDR3 DNA: TGTGCCAGCAGCTTAGCGCTGGGGTCTAACTATGGCTACACCTTC
CDR3 protein: CASSLALGSNYGYTF
J gene: TRBJ1-2
D gene: .
clone size: .
V gene: TRBV7-9
CDR3 length: 15

CDR3 DNA: TGTGCCAGCAGCTCCAGAGTGGGTACAAGCGGTGAGCAGTTCTTC
CDR3 protein: CASSSRVGTSGEQFF
J gene: TRBJ2-1
D gene: .
clone size: .
V gene: TRBV7-9
CDR3 length: 15

CDR3 DNA: TGTGCCTGGAGTGTAAAGCGGGAGTTCCAAGAGACCCAGTACTTC
CDR3 protein: CAWSVKREFQETQYF
J gene: TRBJ2-5
D gene: TRBD2
clone size: once
V gene: TRBV30
CDR3 length: 15

CDR3 DNA: TGTGCCAGCAGCCCCCAAAGGACCTACAATGAGCAGTTCTTC
CDR3 protein: CASSPQRTYNEQFF
J gene: TRBJ2-1
D gene: .
clone size: once
V gene: TRBV5-6
CDR3 length: 14

CDR3 DNA: TGTGCCAGCAGCCCCTTTCTAGCGGGGTTATACAATGAGCAGTTCTTC
CDR3 protein: CASSPFLAGLYNEQFF
J gene: TRBJ2-1
D gene: TRBD2
clone size: .
V gene: TRBV9
CDR3 length: 16

CDR3 DNA: TGTGCCAGCAGTGTGGAGGAGGGGTACACTGAAGCTTTCTTT
CDR3 protein: CASSVEEGYTEAFF
J gene: TRBJ1-1
D gene: .
clone size: .
V gene: TRBV2
CDR3 length: 14

CDR3 DNA: TGTGCCAGTAAACAGGGCCTCGGTGGCTACACCTTC
CDR3 protein: CASKQGLGGYTF
J gene: TRBJ1-2
D gene: .
clone size: .
V gene: TRBV19
CDR3 length: 12

CDR3 DNA: TGTGCCAGTAGTGAGGGAGGCTACGAGCAGTACTTC
CDR3 protein: CASSEGGYEQYF
J gene: TRBJ2-7
D gene: .
clone size: few
V gene: TRBV19
CDR3 length: 12